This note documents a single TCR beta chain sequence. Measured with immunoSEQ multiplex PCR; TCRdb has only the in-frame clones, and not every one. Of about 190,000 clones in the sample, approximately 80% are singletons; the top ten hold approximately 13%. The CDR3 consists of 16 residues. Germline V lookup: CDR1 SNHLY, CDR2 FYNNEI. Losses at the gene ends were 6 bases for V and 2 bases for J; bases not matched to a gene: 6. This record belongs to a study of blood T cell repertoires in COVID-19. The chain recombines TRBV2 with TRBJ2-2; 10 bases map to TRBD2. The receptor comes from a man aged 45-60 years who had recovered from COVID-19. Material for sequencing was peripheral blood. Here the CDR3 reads CASRPGLALNTGELFF. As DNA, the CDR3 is TGTGCCAGCAGACCGGGACTAGCGTTAAACACCGGGGAGCTGTTTTTT. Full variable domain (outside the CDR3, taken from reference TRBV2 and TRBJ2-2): EPEVTQTPSHQVTQMGQEVILRCVPISNHLYFYWYRQILGQKVEFLVSFYNNEISEKSEIFDDQFSVERPDGSNFTLKIRSTKLEDSAMYFCASRPGLALNTGELFFGEGSRLTVL.